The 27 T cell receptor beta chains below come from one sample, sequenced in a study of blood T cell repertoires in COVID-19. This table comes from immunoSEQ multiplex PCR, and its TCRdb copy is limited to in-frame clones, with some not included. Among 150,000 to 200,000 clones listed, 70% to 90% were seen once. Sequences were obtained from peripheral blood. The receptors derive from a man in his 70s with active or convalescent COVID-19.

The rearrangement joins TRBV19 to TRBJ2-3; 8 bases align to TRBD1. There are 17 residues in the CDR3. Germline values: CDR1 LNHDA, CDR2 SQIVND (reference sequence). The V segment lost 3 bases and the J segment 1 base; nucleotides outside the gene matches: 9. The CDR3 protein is CASSIPTGGLGTDTQYF. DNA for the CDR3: TGTGCCAGTAGTATCCCCACAGGGGGGTTGGGCACAGATACGCAGTATTTT.

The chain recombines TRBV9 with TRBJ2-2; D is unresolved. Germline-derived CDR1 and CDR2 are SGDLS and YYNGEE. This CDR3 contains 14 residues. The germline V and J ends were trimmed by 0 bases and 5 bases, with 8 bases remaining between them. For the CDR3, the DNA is TGTGCCAGCAGCGTAGCGTCAGGAACCGGGGAGCTGTTTTTT. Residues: CASSVASGTGELFF.

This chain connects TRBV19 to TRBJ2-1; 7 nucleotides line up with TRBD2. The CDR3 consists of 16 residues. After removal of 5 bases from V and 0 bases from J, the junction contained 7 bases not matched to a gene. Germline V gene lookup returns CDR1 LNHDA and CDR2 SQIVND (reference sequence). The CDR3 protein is CASSLQRGLSYNEQFF. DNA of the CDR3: TGTGCCAGTAGTTTACAGCGGGGCCTCTCCTACAATGAGCAGTTCTTC.

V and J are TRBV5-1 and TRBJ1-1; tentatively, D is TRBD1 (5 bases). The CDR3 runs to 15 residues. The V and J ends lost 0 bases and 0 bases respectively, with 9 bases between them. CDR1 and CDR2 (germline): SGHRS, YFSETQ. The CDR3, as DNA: TGCGCCAGCAGCTTGGATGGGGCCATGAACACTGAAGCTTTCTTT. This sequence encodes CASSLDGAMNTEAFF.

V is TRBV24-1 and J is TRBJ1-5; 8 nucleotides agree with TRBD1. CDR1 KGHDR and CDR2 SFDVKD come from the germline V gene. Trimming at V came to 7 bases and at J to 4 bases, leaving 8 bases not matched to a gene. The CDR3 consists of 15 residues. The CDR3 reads CATRRGQGSNQPQHF. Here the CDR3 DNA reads TGTGCCACCAGGAGAGGACAGGGCTCTAATCAGCCCCAGCATTTT.

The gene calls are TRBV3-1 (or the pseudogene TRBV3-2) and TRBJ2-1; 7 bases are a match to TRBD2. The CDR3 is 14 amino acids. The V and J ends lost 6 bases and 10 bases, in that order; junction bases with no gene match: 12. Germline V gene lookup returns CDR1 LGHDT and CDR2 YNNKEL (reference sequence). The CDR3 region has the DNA TGTGCCAGCAGGGCCTCCGACGCGGGAGTAGAGCAGTTCTTC. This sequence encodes CASRASDAGVEQFF.

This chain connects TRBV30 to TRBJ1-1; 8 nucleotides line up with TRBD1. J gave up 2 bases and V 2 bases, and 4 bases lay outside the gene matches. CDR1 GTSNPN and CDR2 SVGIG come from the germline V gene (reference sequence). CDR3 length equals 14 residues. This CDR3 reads CAWSNQGANTEAFF. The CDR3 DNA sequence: TGTGCCTGGAGTAATCAGGGGGCAAACACTGAAGCTTTCTTT.

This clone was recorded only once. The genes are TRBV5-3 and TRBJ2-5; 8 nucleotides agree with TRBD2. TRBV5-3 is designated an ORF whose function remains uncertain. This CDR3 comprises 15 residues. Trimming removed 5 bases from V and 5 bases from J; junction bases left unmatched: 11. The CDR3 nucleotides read TGTGCCAGAAGTGGGACGCGGGGGGCACGGGAGACCCAGTACTTC. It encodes CARSGTRGARETQYF.

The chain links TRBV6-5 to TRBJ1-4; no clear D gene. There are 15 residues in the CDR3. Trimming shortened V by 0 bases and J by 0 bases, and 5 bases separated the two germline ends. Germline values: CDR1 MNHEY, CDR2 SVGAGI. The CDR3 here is CASSYSGTTNEKLFF. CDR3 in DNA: TGTGCCAGCAGTTACTCGGGCACAACTAATGAAAAACTGTTTTTT.

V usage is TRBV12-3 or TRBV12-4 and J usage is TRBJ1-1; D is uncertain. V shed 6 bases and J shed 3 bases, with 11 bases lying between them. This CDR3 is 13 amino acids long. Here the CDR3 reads CASRRQVYTEAFF. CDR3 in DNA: TGTGCCAGCAGACGGCAGGTTTACACTGAAGCTTTCTTT.

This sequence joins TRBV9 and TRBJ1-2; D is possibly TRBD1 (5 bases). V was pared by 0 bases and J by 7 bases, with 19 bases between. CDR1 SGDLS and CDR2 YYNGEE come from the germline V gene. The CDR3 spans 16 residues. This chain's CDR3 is CASSVAPTPGQGGYTF. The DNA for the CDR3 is TGTGCCAGCAGCGTAGCCCCGACACCAGGGCAGGGTGGCTACACCTTC.

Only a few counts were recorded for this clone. DNA of the CDR3: TGTGCCAGCAGAGCCATATCTGAAGCTTTCTTT. Translating gives CASRAISEAFF. This chain connects TRBV2 to TRBJ1-1; unclear D gene. Trimming cost V 6 bases and J 6 bases, with 8 bases left between them. Germline values: CDR1 SNHLY, CDR2 FYNNEI. The CDR3 runs to 11 residues.

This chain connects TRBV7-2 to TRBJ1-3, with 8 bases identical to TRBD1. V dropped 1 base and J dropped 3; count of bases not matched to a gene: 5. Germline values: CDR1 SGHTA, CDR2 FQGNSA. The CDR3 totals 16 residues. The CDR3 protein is CASSLGPDRVGNTIYF. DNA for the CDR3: TGTGCCAGCAGCTTAGGCCCGGACAGGGTTGGAAACACCATATATTTT.

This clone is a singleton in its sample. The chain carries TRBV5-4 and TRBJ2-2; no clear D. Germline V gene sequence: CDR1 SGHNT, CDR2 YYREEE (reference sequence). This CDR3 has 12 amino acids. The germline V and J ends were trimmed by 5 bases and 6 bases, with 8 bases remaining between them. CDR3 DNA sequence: TGTGCCAGCAGTCGACAACCCGGGGAGCTGTTTTTT. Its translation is CASSRQPGELFF.

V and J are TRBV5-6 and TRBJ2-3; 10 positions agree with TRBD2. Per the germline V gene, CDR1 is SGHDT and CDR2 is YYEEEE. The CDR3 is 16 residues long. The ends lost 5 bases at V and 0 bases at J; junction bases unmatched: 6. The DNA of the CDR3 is TGTGCCAGCAGGGCGGGACTAGCGATGAGCACAGATACGCAGTATTTT. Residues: CASRAGLAMSTDTQYF.

CDR3 nucleotide sequence: TGTGCCAGCAGCTTCGGTGGGCAGAACCAAGAGACCCAGTACTTC. Residues: CASSFGGQNQETQYF. J is TRBJ2-5 and V is TRBV7-9; D gene ambiguous. Germline V CDR1 and CDR2: SEHNR, FQNEAQ (reference sequence). V was clipped by 3 bases and J by 0 bases, with 11 bases between them. The CDR3 is 15 residues long. The full variable domain, rest sourced from reference TRBV7-9 and TRBJ2-5, is DTGVSQNPRHKITKRGQNVTFRCDPISEHNRLYWYRQTLGQGPEFLTYFQNEAQLEKSRLLSDRFSAERPKGSFSTLEIQRTEQGDSAMYLCASSFGGQNQETQYFGPGTRLLVL.

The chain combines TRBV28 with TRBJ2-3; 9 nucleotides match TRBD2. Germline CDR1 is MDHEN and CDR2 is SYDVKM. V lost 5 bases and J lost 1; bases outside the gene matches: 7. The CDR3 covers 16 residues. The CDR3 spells CASSLLSGSGTDTQYF. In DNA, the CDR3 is TGTGCCAGCAGTCTGCTTAGCGGGAGCGGCACAGATACGCAGTATTTT.

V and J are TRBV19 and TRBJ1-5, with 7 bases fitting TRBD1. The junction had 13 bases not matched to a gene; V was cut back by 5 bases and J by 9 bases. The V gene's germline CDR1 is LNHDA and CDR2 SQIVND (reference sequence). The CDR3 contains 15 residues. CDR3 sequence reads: CASSSTKQGRRPQHF. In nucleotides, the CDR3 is TGTGCCAGTAGTTCTACCAAACAGGGGAGGCGGCCCCAGCATTTT.

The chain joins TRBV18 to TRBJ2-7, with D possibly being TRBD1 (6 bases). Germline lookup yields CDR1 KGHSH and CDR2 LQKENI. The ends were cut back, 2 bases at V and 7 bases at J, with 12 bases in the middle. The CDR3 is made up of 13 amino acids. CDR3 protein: CASSPGTSPEQYF. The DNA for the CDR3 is TGTGCCAGCTCACCAGGGACATCCCCTGAGCAGTACTTC. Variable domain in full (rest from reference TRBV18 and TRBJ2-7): NAGVMQNPRHLVRRRGQEARLRCSPMKGHSHVYWYRQLPEEGLKFMVYLQKENIIDESGMPKERFSAEFPKEGPSILRIQQVVRGDSAAYFCASSPGTSPEQYFGPGTRLTVT.

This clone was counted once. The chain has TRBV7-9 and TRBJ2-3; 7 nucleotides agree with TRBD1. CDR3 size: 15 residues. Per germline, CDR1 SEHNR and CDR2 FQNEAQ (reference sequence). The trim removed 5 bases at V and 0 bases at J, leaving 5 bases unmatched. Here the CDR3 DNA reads TGTGCCAGCAGCCCAGGACAGGTTAGCACAGATACGCAGTATTTT. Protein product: CASSPGQVSTDTQYF. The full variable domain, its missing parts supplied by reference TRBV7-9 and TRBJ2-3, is DTGVSQNPRHKITKRGQNVTFRCDPISEHNRLYWYRQTLGQGPEFLTYFQNEAQLEKSRLLSDRFSAERPKGSFSTLEIQRTEQGDSAMYLCASSPGQVSTDTQYFGPGTRLTVL.

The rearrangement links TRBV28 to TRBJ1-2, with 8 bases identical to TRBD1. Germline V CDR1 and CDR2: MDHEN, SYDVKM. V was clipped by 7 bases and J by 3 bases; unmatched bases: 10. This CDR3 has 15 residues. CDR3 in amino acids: CASTDWTGLDYGYTF. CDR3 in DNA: TGTGCCAGCACTGACTGGACAGGGTTGGACTATGGCTACACCTTC.

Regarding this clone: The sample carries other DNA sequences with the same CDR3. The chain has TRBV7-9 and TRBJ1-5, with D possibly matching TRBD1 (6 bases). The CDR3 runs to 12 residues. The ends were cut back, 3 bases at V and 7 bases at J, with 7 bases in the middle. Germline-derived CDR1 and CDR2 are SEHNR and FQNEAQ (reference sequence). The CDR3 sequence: CASSLGAQPQHF. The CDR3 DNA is TGTGCCAGCAGCTTGGGGGCCCAGCCCCAGCATTTT.

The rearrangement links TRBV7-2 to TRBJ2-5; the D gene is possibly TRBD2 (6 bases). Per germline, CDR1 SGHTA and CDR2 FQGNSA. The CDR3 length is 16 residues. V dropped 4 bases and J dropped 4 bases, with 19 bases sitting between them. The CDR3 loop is CASSSMSGLRGETQYF. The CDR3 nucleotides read TGTGCCAGCAGCTCAATGAGCGGGCTACGGGGAGAGACCCAGTACTTC.

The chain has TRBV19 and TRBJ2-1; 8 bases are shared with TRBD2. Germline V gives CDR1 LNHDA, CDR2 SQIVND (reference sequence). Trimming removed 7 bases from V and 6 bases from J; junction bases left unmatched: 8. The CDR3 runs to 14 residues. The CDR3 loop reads CASTFGGVINEQFF. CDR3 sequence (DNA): TGTGCCAGTACCTTCGGGGGGGTGATCAATGAGCAGTTCTTC.

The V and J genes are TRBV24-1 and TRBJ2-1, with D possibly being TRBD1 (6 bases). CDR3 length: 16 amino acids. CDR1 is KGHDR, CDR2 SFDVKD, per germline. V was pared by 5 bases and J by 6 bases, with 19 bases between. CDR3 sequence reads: CATSGGDRIAINEQFF. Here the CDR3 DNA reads TGTGCCACCAGTGGGGGAGACAGGATAGCAATCAATGAGCAGTTCTTC.

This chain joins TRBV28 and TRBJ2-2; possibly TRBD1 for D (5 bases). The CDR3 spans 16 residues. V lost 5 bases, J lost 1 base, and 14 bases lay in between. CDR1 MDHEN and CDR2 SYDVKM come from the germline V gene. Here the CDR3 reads CASSRMGQLNTGELFF. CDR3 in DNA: TGTGCCAGCAGTAGGATGGGGCAGTTGAACACCGGGGAGCTGTTTTTT.

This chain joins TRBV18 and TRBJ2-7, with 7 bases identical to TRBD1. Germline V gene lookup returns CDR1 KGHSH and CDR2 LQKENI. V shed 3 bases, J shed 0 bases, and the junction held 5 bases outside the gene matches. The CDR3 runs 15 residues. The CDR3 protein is CASSPIRDSSYEQYF. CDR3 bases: TGTGCCAGCTCACCTATTCGGGACAGCTCCTACGAGCAGTACTTC.